Each of the 3 T cell receptor beta chains below was sequenced from the same sample in a study of T cell clonality in common variable immunodeficiency (dated by TCRdb to 2015 to 2017). The library was prepared using the immunoSEQ multiplex PCR assay. TCRdb provides this immuneACCESS table in a form limited to in-frame rearrangements. Some clones are lacking; in checked studies, under half of them reflect an unresolved V gene, and why the rest are absent is not known. This sample has fewer than 50,000 clones in the table, none counted a single time. Approximately 1.4% of the sample lies in the top ten. The sequenced material came from peripheral blood mononuclear cells. These receptors were obtained from a person aged 18-70 years in good health.

There are many counts of this clone. The sequence runs out 3 residues before the end of the CDR3; the remainder is reconstructed from the germline J gene. The chain joins TRBV7-2 to TRBJ2-3; maybe TRBD2 (5 bases). Germline CDR1 SGHTA, CDR2 FQGNSA. The CDR3 consists of 15 residues. Trimming cost V 2 bases and J 1 base, with 10 bases left between them. The CDR3 bases that were read are TGTGCCAGCAGCTTATCTAGCTCCCGCACAGATACG. It encodes CASSLSSSRTDT. The CDR3 as a whole reads CASSLSSSRTDTQYF.

Many counts were recorded for this clone. The missing CDR3 end, 3 residues past where the read stops, is filled in from the germline J gene. The V and J genes are TRBV10-3 and TRBJ2-3, with TRBD1 identical over 9 bases. The CDR3 consists of 17 residues. Germline assignment: CDR1 ENHRY and CDR2 SYGVKD. The V gene end was trimmed by 6 bases and the J gene end by 6 bases; junction bases not matched to a gene: 16. The CDR3: CAIRGSGTGHGTDTQYF. Partial CDR3 DNA: TGTGCCATCAGGGGTTCCGGGACAGGGCACGGGACTGATACG.

This clone was seen repeatedly, ten times or more. The CDR3 extends 3 residues past the end of the read, so its final part is completed from the germline J gene. The rearrangement links TRBV6-1 to TRBJ2-7; a weak D match, TRBD1 (5 bases). V was clipped by 4 bases and J by 5 bases, with 15 bases between them. Germline V gene lookup returns CDR1 MNHNS and CDR2 SASEGT. The CDR3 sequence is 14 residues long. Incomplete CDR3 DNA: TGTGCCAGCAGTGCTGGGGCCCTACAGCACGAG. Amino acids: CASSAGALQHE. The entire CDR3 is CASSAGALQHEQYF.